The 10 T cell receptor beta chains in this list originate from one sample, sequenced in a study of blood T cells in healthy people across ages. Alongside a J-beta primer mix, a sample-barcoded 5' primer served in a second PCR lasting about 7 to 11 cycles. TCRdb reprocessed the 5' RACE reads with MiXCR, giving one entry per CDR3 protein. The sample lists over 950,000 distinct CDR3 sequences; more than 30% were seen once. Sequenced sample: blood. Receptor source: a man in his late teens or twenties in good health.

The chain couples TRBV6-5 to TRBJ1-3; D gene uncertain. The CDR3 covers 15 residues. In germline, CDR1 is MNHEY, CDR2 SVGAGI. The germline V and J ends were trimmed by 6 bases and 1 base, with 13 bases remaining between them. This CDR3 reads CASSRGVRSGNTIYF. The CDR3 region has the DNA TGTGCCAGCAGCCGCGGAGTGCGTTCTGGAAACACCATATATTTT.

This clonotype was seen a handful of times. This rearrangement joins TRBV20-1 to TRBJ1-2; D is unresolved. The CDR3 is 15 residues long. The V end was cut by 0 bases, the J end by 0 bases, with 11 bases between. Germline V gene data show CDR1 as DFQATT and CDR2 as SNEGSKA (reference sequence). The CDR3 DNA follows: TGCAGTGCTAGAGAAAACAGCGAGACTAACTATGGCTACACCTTC. It is translated as CSARENSETNYGYTF.

This rearrangement joins TRBV5-1 to TRBJ1-6; a weak D match, TRBD1 (5 bases). The V gene's germline CDR1 is SGHRS and CDR2 YFSETQ. The CDR3 is made up of 13 amino acids. V lost 2 bases, J lost 9 bases, and 9 bases lay in between. CDR3 sequence: CASSFERGSPLHF. The CDR3 DNA reads as TGCGCCAGCAGCTTCGAAAGGGGTTCACCCCTCCACTTT.

This clonotype was seen a few times. The chain has TRBV6-4 and TRBJ2-5, with 11 positions matching TRBD2. Germline trimming cut 10 bases from V and 1 base from J; bases unmatched to any gene: 8. The germline CDR1 and CDR2 sequences are MRHNA and SNTAGT. CDR3 length: 15 amino acids. The CDR3 loop reads CATTTSGGFQETQYF. In DNA, the CDR3 is TGTGCCACAACCACTAGCGGGGGTTTCCAAGAGACCCAGTACTTC.

CDR3 in DNA: TGTGCCAGCAGTTTAGCGCTGTCAGGGGGCGCGGAAACCGAGACCCAGTACTTC. This sequence encodes CASSLALSGGAETETQYF. The rearrangement joins TRBV12-3 or TRBV12-4 to TRBJ2-5; the match to TRBD1 covers 8 bases. The CDR3 sequence is 18 residues long. J lost 5 bases, V lost 0 bases, and 14 bases had no gene match.

This clonotype was observed many times. The chain has TRBV11-2 and TRBJ1-2, with D possibly matching TRBD1 (6 bases). Germline CDR1 and CDR2: SGHAT and FQNNGV. This CDR3 is built from 14 residues. V was cut by 5 bases and J by 2 bases, with 12 bases left in between. DNA of the CDR3: TGTGCCAGCAGCATACGAACAGGGAACTATGGCTACACCTTC. This encodes CASSIRTGNYGYTF.

The chain employs TRBV12-3 or TRBV12-4 and TRBJ1-5; TRBD1 might be the D (6 bases). Between the trimmed V and J ends, which lost 3 bases and 6 bases, there was a span of 15 bases. The CDR3 runs 15 residues. CDR3 residues: CASSFGGSTGQPQHF. Here the CDR3 DNA reads TGTGCCAGCAGTTTTGGGGGCTCAACGGGTCAGCCCCAGCATTTT.

This clonotype was counted between two and nine times. This rearrangement joins TRBV5-1 to TRBJ1-2; possible D gene TRBD1, 6 bases. V gave up 4 bases and J gave up 4 bases, with 14 bases separating them. Germline V gene data show CDR1 as SGHRS and CDR2 as YFSETQ. The CDR3 has 14 residues. The CDR3: CASSGNREGYGYTF. The CDR3 DNA is TGCGCCAGCAGCGGAAACAGGGAAGGCTATGGCTACACCTTC.

This chain joins TRBV6-2 or TRBV6-3 and TRBJ2-7; 7 positions agree with TRBD1. The germline CDR1 and CDR2 sequences are MNHEY and SVGEGT. The junction had 2 bases not matched to a gene; V was cut back by 7 bases and J by 2 bases. This CDR3 spans 12 amino acids. The CDR3 spells CASTGTAYEQYF. CDR3 nucleotides: TGTGCCAGCACCGGGACAGCCTACGAGCAGTACTTC.

The CDR3 protein is CASSEPVRKGYTF. For the CDR3, the DNA is TGTGCCAGCAGTGAACCAGTTAGAAAGGGCTACACCTTC. V is TRBV25-1 and J is TRBJ1-2; D unclear. The CDR3 length is 13 residues. The germline V gene encodes CDR1 MGHDK and CDR2 SYGVNS. V shed 2 bases and J shed 8 bases, with 12 bases lying between them.